This entry is about one T cell receptor (beta chain). The protocol was immunoSEQ multiplex PCR, while the TCRdb copy is restricted to in-frame clones and leaves out a portion. This sample has approximately 90,000 clones, with 90% to 95% found just once. This sample is drawn from a study of T cell changes during pregnancy in multiple sclerosis. Germline assignment: CDR1 MRHNA and CDR2 SNTAGT. The CDR3 covers 17 residues. The J segment lost 3 bases and the V segment lost 8 bases, leaving 11 bases of the junction unmatched. This chain links TRBV6-4 with TRBJ2-6, with 9 bases matching TRBD1. The material was peripheral blood, obtained after pregnancy. The receptor was derived from a female donor in good health, enrolled as a control in a pregnancy study. The CDR3 DNA sequence: TGTGCCAGCTCCTCAGCCGGGACAGGGAATGGGGCCAACGTCCTGACTTTC. It is translated as CASSSAGTGNGANVLTF.